The sequence of this T cell receptor beta chain was determined in a study of CD8 T cells in Susac syndrome. Trimming took off 3 bases at V and 0 bases at J, with 12 bases between the two ends. From germline, CDR1 is SGHTA and CDR2 FQGTGA. The CDR3 is 16 residues long. Reverse transcription used about 0.45 to 1 ug RNA and random hexamers. It was immunoSEQ multiplex PCR that amplified TCR beta CDR3 across 54 Vbeta and 13 Jbeta. TCRdb itself ran the immunoSEQ multiplex PCR reads through MiXCR, one entry per CDR3 protein. Among about 120,000 distinct CDR3 sequences listed, about 90% were seen once. The sequenced material came from CD8+ T cells from PBMCs. The rearrangement uses TRBV7-3 and TRBJ2-1; D unclear. This clonotype was obtained from a human donor in good health. The CDR3: CASSLGSTSSYNEQFF. CDR3 DNA: TGTGCCAGCAGCTTGGGTAGCACAAGCTCCTACAATGAGCAGTTCTTC. Full variable domain (remainder filled in from reference TRBV7-3 and TRBJ2-1): GAGVSQTPSNKVTEKGKYVELRCDPISGHTALYWYRQSLGQGPEFLIYFQGTGAADDSGLPNDRFFAVRPEGSVSTLKIQRTERGDSAVYLCASSLGSTSSYNEQFFGPGTRLTVL.